Sequencing of this TCR beta chain was carried out in a study of cytomegalovirus exposure and HLA in healthy donors. As for the study in general: Earlier findings included more than 95 million unique TCR beta sequences obtained from 170 million or so T cells. The study, taken as a whole, reports: Among TCR beta chains of equal frequency, HLA-associated ones were more clonally expanded in a later analysis. It was reportedly the case that the classifier diagnosed cytomegalovirus status with high specificity and sensitivity.

A multiplex PCR was run with 60 Vbeta primers and 13 Jbeta primers. Profiled with immunoSEQ multiplex PCR; TCRdb holds only in-frame clones, not every one. In the table there are about 140,000 clones, about three quarters of which are singletons. Regarding this clone: The antigen remains unidentified.

The source is a male donor in good health and CMV-seronegative. Sequenced sample: PBMCs.

This CDR3 is CASSPGTSLYNEQFF. The CDR3 DNA reads as TGTGCCAGCTCACCCGGGACAAGCCTATACAATGAGCAGTTCTTC. V is TRBV18 and J is TRBJ2-1, with D possibly matching TRBD1 (6 bases). The CDR3 is 15 amino acids. Germline assignment: CDR1 KGHSH and CDR2 LQKENI. V was clipped by 3 bases and J by 4 bases, with 13 bases between them.